This T cell receptor (beta chain) was identified during a study of cytomegalovirus exposure and HLA in healthy donors. Study findings and constraints: A later analysis showed TCR association rates differing by HLA locus, peaking at DRB1 and lowest at HLA-C. Overall, around 160 TCR beta chains were annotated as cytomegalovirus-associated. Apart from CMV serostatus, no immune exposure information was available. A few CMV-associated chains proved CMV antigen-specific in vitro.

Use of 60 Vbeta and 13 Jbeta primers characterized the PCR. The assay was immunoSEQ multiplex PCR, and TCRdb's table has in-frame clones only and misses some. The sample lists roughly 200,000 clones, around 75% seen once, with 2.5% to 3.5% in the top ten. The V end was cut by 1 base, the J end by 4 bases, with 8 bases between. Germline loops: CDR1 LNHDA, CDR2 SQIVND (reference sequence). The CDR3 loop spans 13 amino acids. With regard to this clone: Its antigen remains unidentified.

This receptor was identified in a male donor in good health and CMV-seronegative. The chain employs TRBV19 and TRBJ2-7; no reliable D call. Sequencing used PBMCs. CDR3 in DNA: TGTGCCAGTAGTATAGGAAAAGCGTACGAGCAGTACTTC. Translating it yields CASSIGKAYEQYF.